This entry is about one TCR beta chain. The data were obtained in a study of blood T cell repertoires in COVID-19. Study information: Samples taken during acute and convalescent COVID-19 were collected in the United States, Italy and Spain. Sample material is recorded as cDNA or gDNA derived from T cells, B-cell-depleted T cells, or PBMCs.

The CDR3 extends over 15 amino acids. Per germline, CDR1 PRHDT and CDR2 FYEKMQ (reference sequence). The J segment lost 5 bases and the V segment lost 2 bases, leaving 7 bases of the junction unmatched. The Seattle patients, enrolled during active infection, were followed longitudinally. Per the study methods: Amplified reference gene primers provided the basis for estimating nucleated cell counts. The protocol was immunoSEQ multiplex PCR, while the TCRdb copy is restricted to in-frame clones and leaves out a portion. D and trimming were read from the DNA, whereas the V and J calls and clone size are those reported in that table. The data contain 50,000 to 80,000 clones, just over 85% of them seen just once; the ten biggest clones take up about 43%.

The clonotype originates from a woman in her sixties with COVID-19, enrolled during active disease. The sample comprised peripheral blood. This sequence joins TRBV13 and TRBJ2-3; 7 nucleotides align to TRBD1. The CDR3 nucleotides read TGTGCCAGCAGCTTACTAGGGGGCGCGAAAGATACGCAGTATTTT. It specifies CASSLLGGAKDTQYF.